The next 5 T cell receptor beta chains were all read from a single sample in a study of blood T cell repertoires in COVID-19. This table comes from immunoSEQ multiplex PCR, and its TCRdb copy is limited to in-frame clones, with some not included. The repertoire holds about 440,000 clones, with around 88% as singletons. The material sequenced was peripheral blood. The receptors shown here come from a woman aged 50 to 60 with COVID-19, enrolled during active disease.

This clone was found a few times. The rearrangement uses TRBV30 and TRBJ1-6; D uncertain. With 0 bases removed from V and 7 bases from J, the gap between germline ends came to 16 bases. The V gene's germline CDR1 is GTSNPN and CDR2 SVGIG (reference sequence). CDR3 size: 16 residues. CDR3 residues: CAWSVHQSASNSPLHF. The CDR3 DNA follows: TGTGCCTGGAGTGTTCATCAGTCCGCTTCCAATTCACCCCTCCACTTT.

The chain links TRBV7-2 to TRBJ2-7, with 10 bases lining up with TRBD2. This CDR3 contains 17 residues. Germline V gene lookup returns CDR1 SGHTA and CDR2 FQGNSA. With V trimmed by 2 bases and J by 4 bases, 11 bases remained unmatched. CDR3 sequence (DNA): TGTGCCAGCAGCTTAAGGCTAGCGGGGGCCTCCTCGTACGAGCAGTACTTC. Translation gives CASSLRLAGASSYEQYF.

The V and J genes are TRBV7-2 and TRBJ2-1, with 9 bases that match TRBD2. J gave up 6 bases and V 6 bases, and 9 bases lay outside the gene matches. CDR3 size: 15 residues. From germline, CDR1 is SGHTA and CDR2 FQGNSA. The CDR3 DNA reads TGTGCCAGCAGACCCTCTAGCGGGGCCCTCAATGAGCAGTTCTTC. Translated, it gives CASRPSSGALNEQFF.

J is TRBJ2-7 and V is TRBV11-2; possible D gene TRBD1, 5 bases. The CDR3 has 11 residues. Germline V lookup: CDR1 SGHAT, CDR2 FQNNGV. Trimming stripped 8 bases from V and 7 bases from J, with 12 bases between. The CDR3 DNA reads TGTGCCAGCGGTGCACCAGGGGAGCAGTACTTC. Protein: CASGAPGEQYF.

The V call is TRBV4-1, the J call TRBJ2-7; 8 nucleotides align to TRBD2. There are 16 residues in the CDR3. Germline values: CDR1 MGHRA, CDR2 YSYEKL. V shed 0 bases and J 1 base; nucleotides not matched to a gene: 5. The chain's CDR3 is CASSQEGGGLSYEQYF. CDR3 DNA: TGCGCCAGCAGCCAAGAAGGCGGGGGGCTGTCCTACGAGCAGTACTTC.